This T cell receptor (beta chain) was sequenced for a study of cytomegalovirus exposure and HLA in healthy donors. Trimming at V came to 0 bases and at J to 9 bases, leaving 3 bases not matched to a gene. This CDR3 spans 13 amino acids. Germline-derived CDR1 and CDR2 are SGHTA and FQGNSA. In the PCR, 60 Vbeta and 13 Jbeta primers were used. Repertoires were generated with immunoSEQ multiplex PCR, while TCRdb's copy carries only in-frame clones and drops some. The sample yields over 100,000 clones, 70% to 80% seen once. This clonotype was sampled from a middle-aged woman in good health and CMV-seropositive. The sequenced material came from PBMCs. This sequence joins TRBV7-2 and TRBJ2-3; 7 positions agree with TRBD2. The CDR3 region is CASSLAETSTQYF. The CDR3 DNA is TGTGCCAGCAGCTTAGCTGAGACTAGCACGCAGTATTTT.